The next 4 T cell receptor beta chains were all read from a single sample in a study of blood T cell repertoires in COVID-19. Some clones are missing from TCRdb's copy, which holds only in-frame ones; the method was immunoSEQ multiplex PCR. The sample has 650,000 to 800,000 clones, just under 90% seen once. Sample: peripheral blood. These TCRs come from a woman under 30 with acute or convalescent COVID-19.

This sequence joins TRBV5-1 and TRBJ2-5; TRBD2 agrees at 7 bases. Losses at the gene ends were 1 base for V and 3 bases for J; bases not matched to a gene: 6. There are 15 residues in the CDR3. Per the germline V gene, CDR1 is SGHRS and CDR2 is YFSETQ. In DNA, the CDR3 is TGCGCCAGCAGCTTGATGGGGAGGGTTGAAGAGACCCAGTACTTC. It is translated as CASSLMGRVEETQYF.

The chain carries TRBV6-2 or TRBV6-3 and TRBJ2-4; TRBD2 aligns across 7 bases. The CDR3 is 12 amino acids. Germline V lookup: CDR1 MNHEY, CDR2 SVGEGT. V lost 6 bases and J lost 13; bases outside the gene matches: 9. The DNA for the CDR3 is TGTGCCAGCAGCTCCCCCCCGGGACTACAGTACTTC. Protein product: CASSSPPGLQYF.

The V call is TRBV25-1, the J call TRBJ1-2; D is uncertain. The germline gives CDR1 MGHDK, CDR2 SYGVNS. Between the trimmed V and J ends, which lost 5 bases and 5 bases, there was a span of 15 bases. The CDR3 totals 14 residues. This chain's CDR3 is CASSPPRMRYGYTF. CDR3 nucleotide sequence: TGTGCCAGCAGTCCCCCCCGGATGAGGTATGGCTACACCTTC.

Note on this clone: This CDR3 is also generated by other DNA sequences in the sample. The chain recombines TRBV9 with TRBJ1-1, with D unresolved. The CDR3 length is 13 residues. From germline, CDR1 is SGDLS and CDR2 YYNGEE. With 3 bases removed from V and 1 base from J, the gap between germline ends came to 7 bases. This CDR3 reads CASSAGKNTEAFF. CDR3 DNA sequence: TGTGCCAGCAGCGCGGGGAAGAACACTGAAGCTTTCTTT.